This paragraph covers one T cell receptor beta chain sequence. These data are taken from a study of control samples from healthy donors and cancer patients. Here immunoSEQ multiplex PCR was the method, and the copy in TCRdb shows in-frame clones only, minus some. The data hold roughly 47,000 clones, with more than 75% observed a single time. The source of this sequence is a woman aged 60-75 years with lung cancer. Sample: PBMCs.

CDR3 DNA sequence: TGTGCCAGTAGTGTACAGGGGGCAACTAATGAAAAACTGTTTTTT. This translates into CASSVQGATNEKLFF. This chain joins TRBV19 and TRBJ1-4, with TRBD1 identical over 8 bases. The V and J ends lost 5 bases and 0 bases, in that order; junction bases with no gene match: 2. Germline CDR1 is LNHDA and CDR2 is SQIVND (reference sequence). The CDR3 consists of 15 residues.